The clone carrying this TCR beta chain came up many times. Antigen unknown. The data are from a study of T cells in Graves' hyperthyroidism and ophthalmopathy. Findings of the study overall: Ophthalmopathy onset followed model prediction by a median about 6.9 months. Blood also held most thyroid clonotypes expanded beyond 0.001.

RNA transcripts gave rise to amplified TCR beta CDR3 regions. HTBI primers drove first-round RT-PCR of the TCR CDR3. TCRdb reanalysed the multiplex PCR reads using MiXCR and keeps one entry per CDR3 protein. The sample lists 500,000 to 600,000 distinct CDR3 sequences, about 43% seen once, with about 8.3% in the top ten. The study defined stable Graves' hyperthyroidism as no ophthalmopathy progression within 18 months. For the diagnoses, clinical symptoms, serum thyroxine and TRAb, thyroid ultrasound and orbital computed tomography were used. This CDR3 region has 13 residues. In germline, CDR1 is SGHRS, CDR2 YFSETQ. V was clipped by 4 bases and J by 1 base, with 8 bases between them.

This clonotype was obtained from a woman aged 18-29 years with Graves' hyperthyroidism. The genes are TRBV5-1 and TRBJ1-1, with a weak D call TRBD1 (5 bases). The source material was peripheral blood or thyroid tissue (not recorded which). For the CDR3, the DNA is TGCGCCAGCAGCCCGGGGGAGAACACTGAAGCTTTCTTT. Its protein product is CASSPGENTEAFF.